Listed below are T cell receptor beta chains from one sample, sequenced in a study of blood T cell repertoires in COVID-19. Data came from immunoSEQ multiplex PCR; TCRdb stores just in-frame clones and leaves some out. Of about 180,000 clones in the sample, 70% to 90% were seen once. Input material: peripheral blood. All receptors come from a human donor with active or convalescent COVID-19. The donor label of this sample is uncertain. Each CDR3 is given without its conserved first and last residue.

V,J,CDR3
TRBV6-5,TRBJ2-7,ASTHGGLYEQY
TRBV12-3/TRBV12-4,TRBJ1-1,ASSLAGAAEAF
TRBV7-3,TRBJ2-3,ASSPAGGRPDTQY
TRBV6-6,TRBJ1-1,ASRGQGPNTEAF
TRBV29-1,TRBJ1-1,SGSELNTEAF
TRBV9,TRBJ2-2,ASSPRQGQNTGELF
TRBV9,TRBJ2-3,ASSVPQSGGSNTDTQY
TRBV5-1,TRBJ2-7,ASSLGVSGKTSDEQY
TRBV9,TRBJ2-1,ASSFSGRPSEQF
TRBV5-6,TRBJ1-2,ASSFRTAANYGYT
TRBV9,TRBJ1-3,ASSDGTGGFSGNTIY
TRBV3-1/TRBV3-2,TRBJ1-1,ASSQYDRGYAEAF
TRBV7-3,TRBJ1-1,ASSLRTVMNTEAF
TRBV7-2,TRBJ2-7,ASSSPHRGSYEQY
TRBV27,TRBJ2-5,ASSLARISTQY
TRBV28,TRBJ1-4,ASSDTETSRYNEKLF
TRBV29-1,TRBJ1-2,SVISQGWGYT
TRBV6-5,TRBJ1-5,ASSLDRALNQPQH
TRBV3-1/TRBV3-2,TRBJ1-6,ASSQGWGGRSPLH
TRBV29-1,TRBJ1-6,SVSSGTGLSPLH
TRBV6-2/TRBV6-3,TRBJ2-5,ASSYSSGLAGVSSVETQY
TRBV28,TRBJ1-1,ASGTGGTLNTEAF
TRBV5-6,TRBJ2-7,ASSLAGGLSYEQY
TRBV7-2,TRBJ2-1,ASSLGLAPYNEQF
TRBV12-5,TRBJ1-2,ASGLTRDSGLRRGYT
TRBV7-9,TRBJ2-3,ASSLGRADTQY
TRBV20-1,TRBJ2-5,SASLEGLETQY
TRBV4-1,TRBJ2-5,ASSQAVGEETQY
TRBV5-6,TRBJ2-3,ASSRLAGSTDTQY
TRBV30,TRBJ2-5,AWSPLAGGETQY
TRBV4-1,TRBJ1-5,ASSQAGGQGNQPQH
TRBV5-1,TRBJ2-5,ASSGTNQETQY
TRBV7-9,TRBJ2-1,ASSNRASGLYNEQF
TRBV28,TRBJ2-7,ASSPRGTSGDSQY
TRBV29-1,TRBJ2-7,SVWASYEQY
TRBV19,TRBJ2-7,ASSIDSPTRYEQY
TRBV19,TRBJ1-3,ASSQRDVGY
TRBV18,TRBJ2-2,ASSPPNGRDGELF
TRBV5-1,TRBJ2-7,ASSLAGLYEQY
TRBV6-5,TRBJ1-6,ASRSTYNSPLH
TRBV19,TRBJ2-5,ASSISEGIRETQY
TRBV24-1,TRBJ2-6,ATSDPLAQGASSGANVLT